This paragraph reports one T cell receptor (beta chain). The antigen is undetermined. The entry originates in a study of cytomegalovirus exposure and HLA in healthy donors. Study-level points and caveats: The dataset shows that most TCR sequences were rare, while some public TCRs occurred in many donors.

Libraries were prepared by immunoSEQ multiplex PCR; TCRdb keeps only in-frame clonotypes and omits some of them. The sample has around 170,000 clones, roughly 85% seen once. It was the approximately 120-subject validation cohort, separate from the roughly 700-subject first cohort, to which the donors belonged. The CDR3 covers 14 residues. Germline loops: CDR1 SGDLS, CDR2 YYNGEE. V was shortened by 3 bases and J by 1 base, with 11 bases between the two germline ends. This receptor was obtained from a man aged 18 to 30 in good health and CMV-seropositive. The source material was PBMCs. The rearrangement links TRBV9 to TRBJ2-7; tentatively, D is TRBD1 (5 bases). DNA for the CDR3: TGTGCCAGCAGCGAAGGGGCAGGATCCTACGAGCAGTACTTC. Protein product: CASSEGAGSYEQYF.